These T cell receptor beta chains were read from a single sample in a study of vaccination and CD4 T cells after COVID-19. No antigens are known for them. TCRdb ran MiXCR on the PCR reads and lists one entry per CDR3 protein. The repertoire holds approximately 18,000 distinct CDR3 sequences, with 40% to 55% as singletons. The sample was CD4+ T cells from blood, cultured in vitro, taken after SARS-CoV-2 vaccination. These receptors originate from a human donor who had recovered from COVID-19. Each CDR3 is given with its conserved first and last residue. The D gene is left open where the match is weak. Not every row has a clone size; where given, it reads once, few, many or a size class.

clone_size d_call j_call v_call cdr3_length cdr3_aa cdr3_nt
NA NA TRBJ1-1 TRBV5-1 15 CASSGSGTRRTEAFF TGCGCCAGCAGCGGATCCGGGACGAGGAGGACTGAAGCTTTCTTT
NA NA TRBJ1-2 TRBV20-1 12 CSAARTRNGYTF TGCAGTGCTGCCCGGACTAGGAACGGCTACACCTTC
NA NA TRBJ1-1 TRBV20-1 13 CSASGPLNTEAFF TGCAGTGCTAGTGGACCTTTGAACACTGAAGCTTTCTTT
few TRBD2 TRBJ2-7 TRBV20-1 15 CSAILRDYVSYEQYF TGCAGTGCTATTCTCCGGGACTACGTTTCCTACGAGCAGTACTTC
NA NA TRBJ2-2 TRBV7-9 10 CASSPPGLFF TGTGCCAGCAGCCCCCCCGGGCTGTTTTTT
few NA TRBJ1-5 TRBV12-3/TRBV12-4 16 CASSLEGQGLNQPQHF TGTGCCAGCAGTTTAGAGGGGCAGGGCCTCAATCAGCCCCAGCATTTT
few NA TRBJ1-3 TRBV7-2 15 CASSFPVAAGNTIYF TGTGCCAGCAGCTTCCCGGTGGCAGCAGGAAACACCATATATTTT
NA TRBD1 TRBJ1-1 TRBV12-3/TRBV12-4 13 CASSLDRDLEAFF TGTGCCAGCAGTTTGGACAGGGACCTTGAAGCTTTCTTT
once NA TRBJ2-2 TRBV7-2 16 CASSLEGGVDTGELFF TGTGCCAGCAGCTTAGAGGGGGGGGTGGACACCGGGGAGCTGTTTTTT
NA NA TRBJ2-2 TRBV7-3 15 CASSHKTANTGELFF TGTGCCAGCAGCCACAAGACGGCGAACACCGGGGAGCTGTTTTTT
NA TRBD1 TRBJ2-7 TRBV6-1 14 CAVSPLGTDYEQYF TGTGCCGTAAGCCCCTTGGGGACAGACTACGAGCAGTACTTC
NA TRBD2 TRBJ2-3 TRBV7-2 14 CASSRLAGGMAQYF TGTGCCAGCAGCCGACTGGCGGGAGGAATGGCGCAGTATTTT
few TRBD2 TRBJ2-5 TRBV7-9 19 CASSRRLGTSGRGQETQYF TGTGCCAGCAGCCGGAGGCTTGGGACTAGCGGGAGGGGCCAAGAGACCCAGTACTTC
NA TRBD2 TRBJ2-6 TRBV19 17 CASSILAGVAGANVLTF TGTGCCAGTAGTATACTAGCGGGAGTCGCTGGGGCCAACGTCCTGACTTTC
few NA TRBJ2-1 TRBV6-2/TRBV6-3 15 CASSRLVGTYNEQFF TGTGCCAGCAGTCGACTAGTGGGAACTTACAATGAGCAGTTCTTC